Here is one TCR beta chain with its context. Its antigen is currently unknown. The sample is drawn from a study of T cells after yellow fever vaccination. Across the study: Any fraction with a low cell number was prepared using SMART-Seq v4 Ultra Low Input. General study points: Detected again after the booster were most primary-vaccination clones, at 95% to 98% CD4 and about 90% CD8. A secondary response was less intense yet reached its peak sooner, at day 5 versus 15.

Trimming removed 0 bases from V and 6 bases from J, with 12 bases in between. The CDR3 is 14 amino acids. CDR1 SGHRS and CDR2 YFSETQ come from the germline V gene. TCRdb re-analysed the 5' RACE reads in MiXCR, keeping a single row per CDR3 protein. Of around 530,000 distinct CDR3 sequences in the sample, about a sixth were seen once. This clonotype was obtained from a man aged 18 to 29 who received the YFV17D yellow fever vaccine. Here the sequenced sample was PBMCs, taken 4 to 5 days after the first yellow fever vaccination. The V and J genes are TRBV5-1 and TRBJ1-2; no clear D gene. The CDR3 is CASSLGPPNDGYTF. The CDR3 region has the DNA TGCGCCAGCAGCTTGGGCCCCCCCAATGATGGCTACACCTTC.